Detailed here is one T cell receptor (beta chain). Antigen specificity is unknown. TCRdb's table, derived via immunoSEQ multiplex PCR, lists solely in-frame clones and lacks some. The sample has roughly 52,000 clones; roughly 88% are singletons. Germline V gene sequence: CDR1 MNHEY, CDR2 SMNVEV (reference sequence). The length of the CDR3 is 13 residues. J gave up 6 bases and V 9 bases, and 8 bases lay outside the gene matches. The data derive from a study of cytomegalovirus exposure and HLA in healthy donors. Findings and limits, study-wide: Testing in vitro showed a few CMV-associated chains specific for CMV antigens. The investigators catalogued 164 TCR beta chains as cytomegalovirus-associated. The classifier, whose performance was assessed in both the original and validation cohorts, reportedly diagnosed cytomegalovirus status with high specificity and sensitivity.

The sample taken for sequencing was PBMCs. The clonotype originates from a woman aged 25 to 45 in good health and CMV-seronegative. This chain links TRBV27 with TRBJ2-7; 10 bases align to TRBD2. CDR3: CASSLAGAIEQYF. The CDR3 DNA reads as TGTGCCAGTTCTCTAGCGGGAGCAATCGAGCAGTACTTC.